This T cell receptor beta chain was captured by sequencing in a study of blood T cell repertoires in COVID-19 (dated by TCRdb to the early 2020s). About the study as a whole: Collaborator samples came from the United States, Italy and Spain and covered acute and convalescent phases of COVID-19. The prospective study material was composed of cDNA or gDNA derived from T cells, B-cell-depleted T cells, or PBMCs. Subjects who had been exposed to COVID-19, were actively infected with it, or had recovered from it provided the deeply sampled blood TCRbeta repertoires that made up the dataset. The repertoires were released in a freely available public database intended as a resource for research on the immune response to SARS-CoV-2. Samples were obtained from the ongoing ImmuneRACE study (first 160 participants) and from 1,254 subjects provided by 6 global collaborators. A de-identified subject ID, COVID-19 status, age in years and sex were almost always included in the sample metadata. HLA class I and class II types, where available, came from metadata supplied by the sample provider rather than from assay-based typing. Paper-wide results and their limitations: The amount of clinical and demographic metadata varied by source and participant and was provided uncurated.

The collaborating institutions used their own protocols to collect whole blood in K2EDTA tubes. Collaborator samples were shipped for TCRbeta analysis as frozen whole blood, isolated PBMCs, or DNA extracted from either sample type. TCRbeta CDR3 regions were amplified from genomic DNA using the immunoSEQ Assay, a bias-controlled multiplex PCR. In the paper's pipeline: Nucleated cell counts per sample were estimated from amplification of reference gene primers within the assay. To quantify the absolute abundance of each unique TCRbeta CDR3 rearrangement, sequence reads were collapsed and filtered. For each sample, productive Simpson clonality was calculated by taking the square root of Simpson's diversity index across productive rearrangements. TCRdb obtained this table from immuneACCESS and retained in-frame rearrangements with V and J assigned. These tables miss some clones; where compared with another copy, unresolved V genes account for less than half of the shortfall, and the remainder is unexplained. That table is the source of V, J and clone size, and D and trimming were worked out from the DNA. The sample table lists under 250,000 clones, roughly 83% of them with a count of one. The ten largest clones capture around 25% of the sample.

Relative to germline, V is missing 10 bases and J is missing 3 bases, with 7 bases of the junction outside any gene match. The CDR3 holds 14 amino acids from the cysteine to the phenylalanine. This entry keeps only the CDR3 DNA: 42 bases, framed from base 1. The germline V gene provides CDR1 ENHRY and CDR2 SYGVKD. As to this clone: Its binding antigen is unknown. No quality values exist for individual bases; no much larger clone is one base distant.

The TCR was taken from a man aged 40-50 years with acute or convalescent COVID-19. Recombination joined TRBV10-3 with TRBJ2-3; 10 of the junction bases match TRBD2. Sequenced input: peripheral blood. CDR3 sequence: CATSEAGGTDTQYF. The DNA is TGTGCCACATCAGAAGCGGGAGGGACAGATACGCAGTATTTT.